This entry lists 22 T cell receptor beta chains sequenced from one sample in a study of T cells in Graves' hyperthyroidism and ophthalmopathy. What was amplified from RNA transcripts were TCR beta CDR3 regions. Using the HTBI primer set, a first-round RT-PCR was run on the TCR CDR3. TCRdb re-analysed the multiplex PCR reads in MiXCR, keeping a single row per CDR3 protein. This table has some 570,000 distinct CDR3 sequences, around 14% appearing once. What was sequenced was blood. Source of these receptors: a young woman with Graves' ophthalmopathy.

The V and J genes are TRBV7-3 and TRBJ2-5; 16 nucleotides line up with TRBD2. The V gene's germline CDR1 is SGHTA and CDR2 FQGTGA. With 5 bases clipped from V and 5 bases from J, the junction kept 20 bases outside the gene matches. CDR3 size: 21 residues. Here the CDR3 DNA reads TGTGCCAGCAGCCCGAGCTCCGGGACTAGCGGGAGGGCGCTTCATGGGGAGACCCAGTACTTC. Translated, it gives CASSPSSGTSGRALHGETQYF.

This clonotype showed up just a few times. In DNA form, the CDR3 reads TGCGCCAGCAGCCTAAGGGGAGCGGGAGCGAATGAGCAGTTCTTC. It is translated as CASSLRGAGANEQFF. V usage is TRBV4-1 and J usage is TRBJ2-1; 8 positions agree with TRBD2. J lost 7 bases, V lost 4 bases, and 9 bases had no gene match. This CDR3 is 15 amino acids long. The germline gives CDR1 MGHRA, CDR2 YSYEKL.

The CDR3 here is CASSRDRFGGNTEAFF. The DNA for the CDR3 is TGTGCCAGTAGTAGGGACAGGTTCGGTGGTAACACTGAAGCTTTCTTT. The V call is TRBV19, the J call TRBJ1-1, with 8 bases identical to TRBD1. Looked up from germline, CDR1 is LNHDA and CDR2 is SQIVND (reference sequence). The V segment lost 4 bases and the J segment 2 bases; nucleotides outside the gene matches: 9. This CDR3 region has 16 residues.

The chain uses TRBV9 and TRBJ1-2; 12 bases are shared with TRBD1. J gave up 0 bases and V 3 bases, and 6 bases lay outside the gene matches. Germline values: CDR1 SGDLS, CDR2 YYNGEE. This CDR3 contains 17 residues. CDR3 sequence reads: CASSDRDRGRANYGYTF. CDR3 bases: TGTGCCAGCAGCGATCGGGACAGGGGGCGAGCTAACTATGGCTACACCTTC.

A remark on this clonotype: A much larger clone lies one base from this, so it may be a read error. The chain recombines TRBV3-1 with TRBJ2-1; D is possibly TRBD2 (5 bases). The CDR3 has 13 amino acids. Germline assignment: CDR1 LGHDT and CDR2 YNNKEL (reference sequence). The V end was cut by 4 bases, the J end by 7 bases, with 11 bases between. CDR3 DNA: TGTGCCAGCAGCCTAGCGAGCACGAATGAGCAGTTCTTC. Amino acid sequence: CASSLASTNEQFF.

This clonotype came up many times. V and J are TRBV30 and TRBJ2-5, with D perhaps matching TRBD2 (6 bases). CDR1 GTSNPN and CDR2 SVGIG come from the germline V gene (reference sequence). CDR3 length: 14 residues. The V gene lost 0 bases and the J gene lost 1 base, with 9 bases spanning the gap. The CDR3 protein is CAWSVNSGQETQYF. For the CDR3, the DNA is TGTGCCTGGAGTGTTAATAGCGGCCAAGAGACCCAGTACTTC. Full variable domain (outside the CDR3, taken from reference TRBV30 and TRBJ2-5): SQTIHQWPATLVQPVGSPLSLECTVEGTSNPNLYWYRQAAGRGLQLLFYSVGIGQISSEVPQNLSASRPQDRQFILSSKKLLLSDSGFYLCAWSVNSGQETQYFGPGTRLLVL.

This clonotype came up many times. The chain recombines TRBV13 with TRBJ1-1, with D tentatively TRBD1 (6 bases). The germline gives CDR1 PRHDT, CDR2 FYEKMQ (reference sequence). The V and J ends lost 5 bases and 5 bases respectively, with 18 bases between them. The CDR3 runs to 15 residues. The CDR3 DNA reads TGTGCCAGCAGCCCCCTGGCGGGGGCGACTACTGAAGCTTTCTTT. It translates to CASSPLAGATTEAFF.

Many counts were recorded for this clonotype. The chain uses TRBV5-1 and TRBJ2-7; 9 bases agree with TRBD1. This CDR3 spans 14 amino acids. The V gene's germline CDR1 is SGHRS and CDR2 YFSETQ. J lost 5 bases, V lost 2 bases, and 5 bases had no gene match. The CDR3 coding sequence is TGCGCCAGCAGCTTCACAGGGGGCAAGGACGAGCAGTACTTC. Translating gives CASSFTGGKDEQYF.

The J gene is TRBJ2-5, the V gene TRBV30; TRBD2 matches 13 bases. J was trimmed by 5 bases and V by 2 bases; bases with no gene match: 8. The CDR3 consists of 16 residues. Germline assignment: CDR1 GTSNPN and CDR2 SVGIG (reference sequence). The CDR3 DNA reads TGTGCCTGGAGTCGGACTAGCGGGAGCGCCGGGGAGACCCAGTACTTC. Protein: CAWSRTSGSAGETQYF.

This clonotype was counted a few times. The chain links TRBV28 to TRBJ2-3; 7 positions agree with TRBD1. The CDR3 contains 18 residues. The germline gives CDR1 MDHEN, CDR2 SYDVKM. Germline trimming cut 8 bases from V and 0 bases from J; bases unmatched to any gene: 17. In nucleotides, the CDR3 is TGTGCCAGCTCACCATCTTTCCGGACAGGACAAAGCACAGATACGCAGTATTTT. Translated, it gives CASSPSFRTGQSTDTQYF. The full variable domain, completed using reference TRBV28 and TRBJ2-3, is DVKVTQSSRYLVKRTGEKVFLECVQDMDHENMFWYRQDPGLGLRLIYFSYDVKMKEKGDIPEGYSVSREKKERFSLILESASTNQTSMYLCASSPSFRTGQSTDTQYFGPGTRLTVL.

This clonotype was detected ten times or more. CDR3 sequence reads: CASSLRDTSPYEQYF. The CDR3, as DNA: TGTGCCAGCAGCTTACGGGACACCTCTCCCTACGAGCAGTACTTC. The J gene is TRBJ2-7, the V gene TRBV7-2; maybe TRBD1 (6 bases). The V end was cut by 2 bases, the J end by 2 bases, with 13 bases between. This CDR3 has 15 amino acids. Germline-derived CDR1 and CDR2 are SGHTA and FQGNSA.

The rearrangement joins TRBV6-1 to TRBJ1-1, with D possibly TRBD1 on 6 matching bases. In germline, CDR1 is MNHNS, CDR2 SASEGT. The CDR3 has 15 amino acids. Trimming pared 1 base from V and 4 bases from J, leaving 13 bases between. The CDR3 here is CASSEEPGAGTEAFF. The CDR3 coding sequence is TGTGCCAGCAGTGAAGAACCGGGGGCTGGCACTGAAGCTTTCTTT.

This clonotype came up many times. The CDR3 loop reads CAISVGLAGISVETQYF. As DNA, the CDR3 is TGTGCCATCAGTGTCGGCCTAGCGGGGATATCCGTAGAGACCCAGTACTTC. The chain recombines TRBV10-3 with TRBJ2-5; 9 bases map to TRBD2. This CDR3 contains 17 residues. V gave up 4 bases and J gave up 4 bases; unmatched junction bases: 13. CDR1 is ENHRY and CDR2 is SYGVKD in the germline V gene.

Ten or more counts support this clonotype. V and J are TRBV28 and TRBJ2-5, with TRBD2 matching 7 bases. Germline V CDR1 and CDR2: MDHEN, SYDVKM. The trim removed 6 bases at V and 5 bases at J, leaving 12 bases unmatched. The CDR3 loop spans 15 amino acids. This chain's CDR3 is CASSPLGERGETQYF. The CDR3 DNA sequence: TGTGCCAGCAGCCCTCTAGGAGAGCGGGGCGAGACCCAGTACTTC.

The table lists this clonotype with many counts. The CDR3 spells CASSQKEEIYNEQFF. As DNA, the CDR3 is TGTGCCAGCAGCCAAAAGGAGGAGATCTACAATGAGCAGTTCTTC. The chain uses TRBV3-1 and TRBJ2-1, with D perhaps matching TRBD2 (5 bases). V lost 2 bases, J lost 3 bases, and 11 bases lay in between. This CDR3 has 15 residues. Germline-derived CDR1 and CDR2 are LGHDT and YNNKEL (reference sequence).

This clonotype appeared many times. The chain employs TRBV7-9 and TRBJ2-7, with 9 nucleotides matching TRBD1. J gave up 3 bases and V 1 base, and 13 bases lay outside the gene matches. This CDR3 is built from 18 residues. Germline V gene data show CDR1 as SEHNR and CDR2 as FQNEAQ (reference sequence). CDR3 loop: CASSLVQGAQRVDYEQYF. DNA for the CDR3: TGTGCCAGCAGCTTAGTACAGGGGGCGCAGAGGGTCGACTACGAGCAGTACTTC. The complete variable domain, with remaining parts taken from reference TRBV7-9 and TRBJ2-7, reads DTGVSQNPRHKITKRGQNVTFRCDPISEHNRLYWYRQTLGQGPEFLTYFQNEAQLEKSRLLSDRFSAERPKGSFSTLEIQRTEQGDSAMYLCASSLVQGAQRVDYEQYFGPGTRLTVT.

This clonotype was seen only a few times. In nucleotides, the CDR3 is TGCGCCAGCAGCTACAGACAGGGGCCCTACGAGCAGTACTTC. Protein: CASSYRQGPYEQYF. The chain uses TRBV5-1 and TRBJ2-7; TRBD1 matches at 8 bases. Per germline, CDR1 SGHRS and CDR2 YFSETQ. The junction had 4 bases not matched to a gene; V was cut back by 3 bases and J by 2 bases. The CDR3 totals 14 residues. The full variable domain, its missing parts supplied by reference TRBV5-1 and TRBJ2-7, is KAGVTQTPRYLIKTRGQQVTLSCSPISGHRSVSWYQQTPGQGLQFLFEYFSETQRNKGNFPGRFSGRQFSNSRSEMNVSTLELGDSALYLCASSYRQGPYEQYFGPGTRLTVT.

This clonotype showed up many times. The chain uses TRBV27 and TRBJ1-1; D might be TRBD1 (5 bases). CDR1 is MNHEY and CDR2 is SMNVEV in the germline V gene (reference sequence). Deletions cut 6 bases from V and 1 base from J, with 15 bases between. The CDR3 has 15 amino acids. The DNA of the CDR3 is TGTGCCAGCAGGCCTCTGGGCAGGGAGAACACTGAAGCTTTCTTT. Its protein is CASRPLGRENTEAFF.

This clonotype was picked up many times. The chain employs TRBV10-3 and TRBJ2-5, with TRBD2 identical over 7 bases. After removal of 0 bases from V and 5 bases from J, the junction contained 3 bases not matched to a gene. Germline lookup yields CDR1 ENHRY and CDR2 SYGVKD. CDR3 length equals 14 residues. The CDR3 bases are TGTGCCATCAGTGAGTCGGGACTAAGCGAGACCCAGTACTTC. Residues: CAISESGLSETQYF.

This clonotype has at least ten counts. The J gene is TRBJ1-4, the V gene TRBV28; unclear D gene. Trimming cost V 2 bases and J 2 bases, with 9 bases left between them. CDR3 size: 15 residues. Germline-derived CDR1 and CDR2 are MDHEN and SYDVKM. The CDR3, as DNA: TGTGCCAGCAGTTTAAATGGGGTTACTAATGAAAAACTGTTTTTT. Translating gives CASSLNGVTNEKLFF.

This clonotype was found many times. The chain carries TRBV3-1 and TRBJ2-3; tentative D call: TRBD1 (5 bases). The V gene lost 0 bases and the J gene lost 0 bases, with 10 bases spanning the gap. Germline V gene sequence: CDR1 LGHDT, CDR2 YNNKEL (reference sequence). This CDR3 is built from 16 residues. The CDR3 region is CASSQDGQGSTDTQYF. The CDR3 region has the DNA TGTGCCAGCAGCCAAGACGGCCAGGGAAGCACAGATACGCAGTATTTT.

This clonotype was seen at least ten times. The rearrangement joins TRBV27 to TRBJ2-7; D possibly matches TRBD1 or TRBD2 (5 bases each). The V end was cut by 5 bases, the J end by 2 bases, with 13 bases between. Germline CDR1 reads MNHEY; CDR2 reads SMNVEV (reference sequence). CDR3 length: 14 residues. CDR3 residues: CASSHRDPAYEQYF. In DNA form, the CDR3 reads TGTGCCAGCAGTCACCGGGACCCCGCCTACGAGCAGTACTTC.